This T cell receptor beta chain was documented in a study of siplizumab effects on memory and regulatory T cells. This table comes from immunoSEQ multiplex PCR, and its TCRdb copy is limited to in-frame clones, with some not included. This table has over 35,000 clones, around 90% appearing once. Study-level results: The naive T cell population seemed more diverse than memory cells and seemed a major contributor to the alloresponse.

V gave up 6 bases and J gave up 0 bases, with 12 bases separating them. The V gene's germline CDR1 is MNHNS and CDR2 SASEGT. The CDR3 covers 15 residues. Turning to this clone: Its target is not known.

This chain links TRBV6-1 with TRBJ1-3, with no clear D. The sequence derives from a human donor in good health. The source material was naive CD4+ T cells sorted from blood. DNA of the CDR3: TGTGCCAGCAGGTACCTCCGAGCCTCTGGAAACACCATATATTTT. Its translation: CASRYLRASGNTIYF.